This passage covers 11 T cell receptor beta chains from one sample sequenced in a study of cytomegalovirus exposure and HLA in healthy donors. Primers: 60 Vbeta forward and 13 Jbeta reverse. Here immunoSEQ multiplex PCR was the method, and the copy in TCRdb shows in-frame clones only, minus some. The table includes more than 110,000 clones, 60% to 75% detected once. The sequenced sample consisted of PBMCs. Every receptor here comes from a young man in good health and CMV-seronegative.

This clone came up a few times. CDR3 residues: CSVEGQTKETQYF. CDR3 nucleotide sequence: TGCAGCGTTGAGGGGCAAACTAAAGAGACCCAGTACTTC. The V and J genes are TRBV29-1 and TRBJ2-5; tentative D call: TRBD1 (5 bases). The germline V gene has CDR1 SQVTM and CDR2 ANQGSEA. Trimming stripped 3 bases from V and 3 bases from J, with 11 bases between. The CDR3 has 13 residues.

The chain has TRBV11-2 and TRBJ2-7; 7 bases line up with TRBD1. Germline V gene sequence: CDR1 SGHAT, CDR2 FQNNGV. This CDR3 has 14 amino acids. The V and J ends lost 4 bases and 4 bases, in that order; junction bases with no gene match: 7. The CDR3 sequence is CASSSSTGSYEQYF. Written as DNA, the CDR3 is TGTGCCAGCAGCTCCTCGACAGGGTCGTACGAGCAGTACTTC.

The chain has TRBV27 and TRBJ1-2, with TRBD1 as a possible D gene (5 bases). Looked up from germline, CDR1 is MNHEY and CDR2 is SMNVEV (reference sequence). V lost 6 bases and J 0 bases, leaving 11 bases between the germline ends. The CDR3 covers 14 residues. The CDR3 here is CASSSFRANYGYTF. CDR3 bases: TGTGCCAGCAGCTCGTTCAGGGCTAACTATGGCTACACCTTC.

This clone was found once. The chain employs TRBV5-1 and TRBJ2-1; 7 nucleotides align to TRBD1. This CDR3 region has 16 residues. The germline V gene encodes CDR1 SGHRS and CDR2 YFSETQ. V shed 6 bases and J 0 bases; nucleotides not matched to a gene: 9. CDR3 loop: CASTQGQSSSYNEQFF. CDR3 in DNA: TGCGCCAGCACCCAGGGACAGTCGAGCTCCTACAATGAGCAGTTCTTC.

The rearrangement uses TRBV27 and TRBJ1-1; tentatively, D is TRBD1 (6 bases). V lost 0 bases, J lost 1 base, and 12 bases lay in between. CDR3 length: 16 residues. Looked up from germline, CDR1 is MNHEY and CDR2 is SMNVEV (reference sequence). This CDR3 reads CASSLSGGLWNTEAFF. The DNA of the CDR3 is TGTGCCAGCAGTTTATCGGGGGGGCTGTGGAACACTGAAGCTTTCTTT.

The chain is built from TRBV28 and TRBJ1-2; 7 bases agree with TRBD1. Per the germline V gene, CDR1 is MDHEN and CDR2 is SYDVKM. The CDR3 totals 15 residues. J lost 4 bases, V lost 8 bases, and 13 bases had no gene match. CDR3 in DNA: TGTGCCAGCGGTCCCCCTGACAGGGACGGCTATGGCTACACCTTC. It codes for CASGPPDRDGYGYTF.

The chain links TRBV28 to TRBJ1-2, with 9 bases that match TRBD1. V was clipped by 4 bases and J by 1 base; unmatched bases: 7. There are 16 residues in the CDR3. Germline V lookup: CDR1 MDHEN, CDR2 SYDVKM. CDR3 DNA: TGTGCCAGCAGTTCGGGGGGGACAGGGAGTAACTATGGCTACACCTTC. Translation: CASSSGGTGSNYGYTF.

The V and J genes are TRBV27 and TRBJ2-1, with 12 bases matching TRBD2. Germline CDR1 MNHEY, CDR2 SMNVEV (reference sequence). This CDR3 is 15 amino acids long. The V and J ends lost 2 bases and 9 bases, in that order; junction bases with no gene match: 5. CDR3 loop: CASSLVGLAGSEQFF. The CDR3 coding sequence is TGTGCCAGCAGTTTAGTTGGACTAGCGGGATCTGAGCAGTTCTTC.

The J gene is TRBJ2-1, the V gene TRBV11-2; 13 bases map to TRBD2. In germline, CDR1 is SGHAT, CDR2 FQNNGV. The CDR3 runs 19 residues. The trim removed 5 bases at V and 5 bases at J, leaving 15 bases unmatched. CDR3 amino acids: CASSAEGLAGLGYDNEQFF. The DNA of the CDR3 is TGTGCCAGCAGCGCGGAGGGACTAGCGGGACTAGGTTACGACAATGAGCAGTTCTTC. Full variable domain (rest looked up from reference TRBV11-2 and TRBJ2-1): EAGVAQSPRYKIIEKRQSVAFWCNPISGHATLYWYQQILGQGPKLLIQFQNNGVVDDSQLPKDRFSAERLKGVDSTLKIQPAKLEDSAVYLCASSAEGLAGLGYDNEQFFGPGTRLTVL.

In regard to this clone: Germline and junction disagree at one end, which may indicate a read error. The chain combines TRBV6-5 with TRBJ1-6, with D possibly being TRBD1 (6 bases). Germline CDR1 reads MNHEY; CDR2 reads SVGAGI. The CDR3 runs 16 residues. The CDR3, as DNA: TGTGCCAGCAGCTACTTCTCAGGGGCTAATAATTCACCCCTCCACTTT. Protein: CASSYFSGANNSPLHF.

This sequence joins TRBV27 and TRBJ1-4; D might be TRBD1 (5 bases). Trimming removed 0 bases at V and 9 bases at J, with 14 bases between. The CDR3 consists of 15 residues. The germline CDR1 and CDR2 sequences are MNHEY and SMNVEV (reference sequence). DNA of the CDR3: TGTGCCAGCAGTTTATCGATGTGGGGGGGGAAAAAACTGTTTTTT. Translated: CASSLSMWGGKKLFF. The variable domain in full, completed from reference TRBV27 and TRBJ1-4, reads EAQVTQNPRYLITVTGKKLTVTCSQNMNHEYMSWYRQDPGLGLRQIYYSMNVEVTDKGDVPEGYKVSRKEKRNFPLILESPSPNQTSLYFCASSLSMWGGKKLFFGSGTQLSVL.